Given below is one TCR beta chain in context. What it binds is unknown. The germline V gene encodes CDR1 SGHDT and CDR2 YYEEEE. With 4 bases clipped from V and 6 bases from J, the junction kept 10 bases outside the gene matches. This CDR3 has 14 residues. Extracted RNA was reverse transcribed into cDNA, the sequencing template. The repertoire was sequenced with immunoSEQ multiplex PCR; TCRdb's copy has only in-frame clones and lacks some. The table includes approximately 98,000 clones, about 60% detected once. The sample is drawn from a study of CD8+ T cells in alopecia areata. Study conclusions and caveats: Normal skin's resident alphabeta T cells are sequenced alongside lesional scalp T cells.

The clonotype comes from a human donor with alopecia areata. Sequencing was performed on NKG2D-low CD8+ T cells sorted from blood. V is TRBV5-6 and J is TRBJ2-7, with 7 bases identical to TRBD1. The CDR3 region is CASSTGTDAFEQYF. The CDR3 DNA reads TGTGCCAGCAGCACCGGGACAGACGCGTTCGAGCAGTACTTC.